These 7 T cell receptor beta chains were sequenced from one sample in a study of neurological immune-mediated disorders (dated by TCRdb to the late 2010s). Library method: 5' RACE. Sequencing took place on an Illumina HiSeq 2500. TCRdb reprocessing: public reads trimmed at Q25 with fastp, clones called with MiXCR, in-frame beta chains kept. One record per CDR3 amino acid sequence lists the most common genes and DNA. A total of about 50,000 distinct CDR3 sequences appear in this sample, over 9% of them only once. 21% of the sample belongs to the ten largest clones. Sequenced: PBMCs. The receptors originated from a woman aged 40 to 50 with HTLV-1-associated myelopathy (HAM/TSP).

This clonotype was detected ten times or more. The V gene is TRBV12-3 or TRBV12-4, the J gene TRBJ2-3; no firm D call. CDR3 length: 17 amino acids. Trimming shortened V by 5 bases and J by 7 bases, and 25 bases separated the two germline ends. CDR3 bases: TGTGCCAGCAGTCGTGGGTTGTCACCTCCAGATCAAAATACGCAGTATTTT. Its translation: CASSRGLSPPDQNTQYF.

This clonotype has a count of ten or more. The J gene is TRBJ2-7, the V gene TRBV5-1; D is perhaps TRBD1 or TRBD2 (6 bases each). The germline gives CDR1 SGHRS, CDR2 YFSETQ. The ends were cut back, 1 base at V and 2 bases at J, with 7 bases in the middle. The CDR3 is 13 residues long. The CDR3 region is CASSLRGPYEQYF. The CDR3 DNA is TGCGCCAGCAGCTTGCGGGGGCCCTACGAGCAGTACTTC.

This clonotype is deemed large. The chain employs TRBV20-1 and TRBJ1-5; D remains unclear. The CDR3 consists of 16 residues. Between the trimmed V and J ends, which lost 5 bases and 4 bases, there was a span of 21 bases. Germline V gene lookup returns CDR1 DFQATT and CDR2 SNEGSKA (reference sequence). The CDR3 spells CSAPQERIRYNQPQHF. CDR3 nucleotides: TGCAGTGCTCCGCAGGAGCGGATCCGATATAATCAGCCCCAGCATTTT.

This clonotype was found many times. CDR3 sequence (DNA): TGTGCCAGCAGCCAAGATCGATCGGGGGCCAACGTCCTGACTTTC. Protein sequence: CASSQDRSGANVLTF. V usage is TRBV4-2 and J usage is TRBJ2-6; D gene uncertain. V lost 0 bases, J lost 4 bases, and 7 bases lay in between. The CDR3 consists of 15 residues. Germline-derived CDR1 and CDR2 are LGHNA and YNFKEQ.

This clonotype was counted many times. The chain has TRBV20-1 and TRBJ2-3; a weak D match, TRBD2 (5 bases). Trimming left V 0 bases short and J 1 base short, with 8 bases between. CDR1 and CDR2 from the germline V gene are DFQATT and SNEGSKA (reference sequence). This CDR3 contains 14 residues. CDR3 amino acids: CSARDFGGTDTQYF. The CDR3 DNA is TGCAGTGCTAGAGATTTCGGGGGCACAGATACGCAGTATTTT.

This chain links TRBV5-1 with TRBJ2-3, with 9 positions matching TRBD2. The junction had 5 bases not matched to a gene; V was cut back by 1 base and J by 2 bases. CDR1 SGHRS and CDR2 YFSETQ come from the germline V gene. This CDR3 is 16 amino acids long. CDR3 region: CASSLRLAEITDTQYF. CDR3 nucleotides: TGCGCCAGCAGCTTGCGACTAGCGGAAATCACAGATACGCAGTATTTT.

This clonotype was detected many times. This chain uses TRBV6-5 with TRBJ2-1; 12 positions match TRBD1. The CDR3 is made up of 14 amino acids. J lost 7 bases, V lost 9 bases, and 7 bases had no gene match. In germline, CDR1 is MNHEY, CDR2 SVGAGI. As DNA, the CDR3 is TGTGCCAGTGGCGGGACAGGGGGCTGGAATGAGCAGTTCTTC. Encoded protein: CASGGTGGWNEQFF.